The TCR beta chain under discussion was sequenced for a study of T cell repertoires in cytomegalovirus infection. This CDR3 contains 15 residues. V dropped 4 bases and J dropped 3 bases, with 14 bases sitting between them. Germline CDR1 is SGHVT and CDR2 is SQSDAQ. TCRdb independently ran MiXCR on the reads; one entry per CDR3 protein. Among around 750,000 distinct CDR3 sequences listed, about 30% were seen once. In regard to this clonotype: The antigen remains undetermined.

This chain joins TRBV7-4 and TRBJ2-3; no clear D gene. This receptor was obtained from a human donor in good health (CMV status not recorded). Some clones in this sample may be carry-over from other donors' samples. Sample: cultured CD8+ T cells from PBMCs, taken from culture after CMV antigen stimulation. CDR3 amino acids: CASSSADSPTDTQYF. DNA for the CDR3: TGTGCCAGCAGCTCGGCCGACTCCCCGACAGATACGCAGTATTTT. Full variable domain (missing parts from reference TRBV7-4 and TRBJ2-3): GAGVSQSPRYKVAKRGRDVALRCDSISGHVTLYWYRQTLGQGSEVLTYSQSDAQRDKSGRPSGRFSAERPERSVSTLKIQRTEQGDSAVYLCASSSADSPTDTQYFGPGTRLTVL.